Detailed here is one T cell receptor (beta chain). From CD4+ cells came CD45RA+ naive and CD45RA-negative memory subsets. The CDR3 runs to 14 residues. The V and J ends lost 10 bases and 5 bases respectively, with 18 bases between them. Germline-derived CDR1 and CDR2 are MDHEN and SYDVKM. Authors' processing steps: Without quality scores, immunoSEQ junctional reads could not be filtered like full-length reads. The method was immunoSEQ multiplex PCR; TCRdb's version includes in-frame clones alone and lacks a portion of them. D and trimming were read from the DNA, whereas the V and J calls and clone size are those reported in that table. The repertoire holds around 990,000 clones, with roughly 80% as singletons. This entry comes from a study of shared clonotypes between healthy human individuals.

What was sequenced was memory CD4+ T cells from PBMCs. The subset: CD45RA-negative fraction. The sequence came from a man in his late teens or twenties in good health. Some clones in this sample may be carry-over from other donors' samples. The chain carries TRBV28 and TRBJ2-1; D possibly corresponds to TRBD2 (6 bases). CDR3 DNA: TGTGCCATTCCCGGGGGACTGGGTGACAATGAGCAGTTCTTC. Its translation: CAIPGGLGDNEQFF.